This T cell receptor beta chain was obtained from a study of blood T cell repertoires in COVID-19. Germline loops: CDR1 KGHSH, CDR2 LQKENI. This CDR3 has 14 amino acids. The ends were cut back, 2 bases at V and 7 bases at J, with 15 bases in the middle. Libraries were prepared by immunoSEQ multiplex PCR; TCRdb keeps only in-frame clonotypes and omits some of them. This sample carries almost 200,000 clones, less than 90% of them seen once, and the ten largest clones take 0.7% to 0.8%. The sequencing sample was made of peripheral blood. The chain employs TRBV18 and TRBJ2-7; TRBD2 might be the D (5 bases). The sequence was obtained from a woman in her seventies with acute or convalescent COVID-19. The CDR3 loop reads CASSPLADFSEQYF. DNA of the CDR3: TGTGCCAGCTCACCATTGGCGGACTTTTCGGAGCAGTACTTC. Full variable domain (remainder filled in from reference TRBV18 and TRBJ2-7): NAGVMQNPRHLVRRRGQEARLRCSPMKGHSHVYWYRQLPEEGLKFMVYLQKENIIDESGMPKERFSAEFPKEGPSILRIQQVVRGDSAAYFCASSPLADFSEQYFGPGTRLTVT.